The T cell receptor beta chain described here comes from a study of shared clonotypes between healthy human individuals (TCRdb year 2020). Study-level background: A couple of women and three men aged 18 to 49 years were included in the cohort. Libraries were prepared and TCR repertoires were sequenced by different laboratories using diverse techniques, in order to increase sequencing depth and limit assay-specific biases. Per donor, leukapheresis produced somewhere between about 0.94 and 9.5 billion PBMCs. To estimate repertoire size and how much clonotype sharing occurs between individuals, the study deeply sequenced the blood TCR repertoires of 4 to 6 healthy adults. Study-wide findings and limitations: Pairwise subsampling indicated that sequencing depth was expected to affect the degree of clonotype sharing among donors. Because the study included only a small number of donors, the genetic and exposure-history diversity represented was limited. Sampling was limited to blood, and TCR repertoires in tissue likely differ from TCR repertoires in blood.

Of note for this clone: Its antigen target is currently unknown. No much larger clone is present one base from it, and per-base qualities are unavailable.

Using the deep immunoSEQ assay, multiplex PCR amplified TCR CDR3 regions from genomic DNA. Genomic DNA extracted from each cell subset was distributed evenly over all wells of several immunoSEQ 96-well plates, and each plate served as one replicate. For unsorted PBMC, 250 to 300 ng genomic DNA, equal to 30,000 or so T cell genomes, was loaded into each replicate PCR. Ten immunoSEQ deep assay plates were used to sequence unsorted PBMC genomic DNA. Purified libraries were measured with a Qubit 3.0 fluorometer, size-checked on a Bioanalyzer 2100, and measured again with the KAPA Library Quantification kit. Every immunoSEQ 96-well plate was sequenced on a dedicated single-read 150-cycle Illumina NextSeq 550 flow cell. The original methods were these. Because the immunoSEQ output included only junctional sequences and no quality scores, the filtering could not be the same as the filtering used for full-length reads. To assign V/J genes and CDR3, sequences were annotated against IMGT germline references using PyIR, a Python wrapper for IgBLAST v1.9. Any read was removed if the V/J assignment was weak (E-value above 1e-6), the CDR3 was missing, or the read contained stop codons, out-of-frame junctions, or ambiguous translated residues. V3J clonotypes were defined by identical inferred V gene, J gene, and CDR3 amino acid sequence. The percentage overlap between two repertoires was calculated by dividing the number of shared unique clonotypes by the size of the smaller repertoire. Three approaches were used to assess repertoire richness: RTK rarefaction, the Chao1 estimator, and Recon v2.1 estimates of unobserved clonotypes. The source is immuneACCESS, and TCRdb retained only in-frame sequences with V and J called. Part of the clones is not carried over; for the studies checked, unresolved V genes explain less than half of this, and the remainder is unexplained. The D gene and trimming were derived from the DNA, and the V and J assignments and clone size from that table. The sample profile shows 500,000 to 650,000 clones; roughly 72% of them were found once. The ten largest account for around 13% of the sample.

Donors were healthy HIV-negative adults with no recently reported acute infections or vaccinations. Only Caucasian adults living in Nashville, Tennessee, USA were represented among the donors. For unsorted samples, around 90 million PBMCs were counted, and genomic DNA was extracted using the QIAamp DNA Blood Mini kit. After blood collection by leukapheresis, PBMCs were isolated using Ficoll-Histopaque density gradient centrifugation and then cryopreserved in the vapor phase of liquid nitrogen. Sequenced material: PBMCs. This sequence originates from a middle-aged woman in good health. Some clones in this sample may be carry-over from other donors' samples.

The CDR3: CASSQDRKLEGETQYF. The nucleotides read TGCGCCAGCAGCCAAGATAGAAAACTCGAAGGGGAGACCCAGTACTTC. Recombination connected TRBV4-1 to TRBJ2-5; the D gene lacks a confident call. The junction carries 16 bases between V and J, which are trimmed by 0 bases and 5 bases respectively. Counted from cysteine to phenylalanine, this CDR3 has 16 amino acids. Only the CDR3 part of the read is kept: 48 bases, read in frame from the first base. CDR1 MGHRA and CDR2 YSYEKL were looked up in the germline V gene.